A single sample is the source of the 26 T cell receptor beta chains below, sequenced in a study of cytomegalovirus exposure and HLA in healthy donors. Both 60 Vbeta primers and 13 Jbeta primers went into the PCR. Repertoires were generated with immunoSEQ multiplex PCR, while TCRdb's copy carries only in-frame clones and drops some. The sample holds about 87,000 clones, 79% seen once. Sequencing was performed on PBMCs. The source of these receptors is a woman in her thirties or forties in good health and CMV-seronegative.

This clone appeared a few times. CDR3 loop: CASGRWAGSTDTQYF. DNA of the CDR3: TGCGCCAGCGGGAGATGGGCAGGAAGCACAGATACGCAGTATTTT. The rearrangement uses TRBV5-1 and TRBJ2-3; possibly TRBD2 for D (5 bases). Germline V lookup: CDR1 SGHRS, CDR2 YFSETQ. The CDR3 covers 15 residues. V was trimmed by 7 bases and J by 0 bases, leaving 15 bases between them.

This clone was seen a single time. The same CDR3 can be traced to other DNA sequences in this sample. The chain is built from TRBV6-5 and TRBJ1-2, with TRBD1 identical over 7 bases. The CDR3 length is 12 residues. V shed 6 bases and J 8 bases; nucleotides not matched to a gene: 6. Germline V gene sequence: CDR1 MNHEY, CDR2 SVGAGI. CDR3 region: CASSRTGDGYTF. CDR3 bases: TGTGCCAGCAGCCGTACAGGGGACGGCTACACCTTC.

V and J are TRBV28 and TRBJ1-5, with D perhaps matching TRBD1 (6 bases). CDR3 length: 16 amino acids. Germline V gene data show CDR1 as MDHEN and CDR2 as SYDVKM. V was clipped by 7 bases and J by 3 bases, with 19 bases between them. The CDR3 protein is CASNSGDAVHNQPQHF. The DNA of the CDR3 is TGTGCCAGCAACTCAGGGGATGCTGTGCACAATCAGCCCCAGCATTTT.

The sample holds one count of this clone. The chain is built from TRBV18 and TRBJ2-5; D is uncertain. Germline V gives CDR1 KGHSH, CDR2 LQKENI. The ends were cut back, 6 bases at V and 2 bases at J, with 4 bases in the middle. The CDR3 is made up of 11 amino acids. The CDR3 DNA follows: TGTGCCAGCTCCCCTCAAGAGACCCAGTACTTC. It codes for CASSPQETQYF.

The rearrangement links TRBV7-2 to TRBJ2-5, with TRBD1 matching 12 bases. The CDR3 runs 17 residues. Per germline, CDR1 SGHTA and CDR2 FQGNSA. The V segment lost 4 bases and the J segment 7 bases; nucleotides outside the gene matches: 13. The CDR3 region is CASSSGTGGAGGGTQYF. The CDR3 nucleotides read TGTGCCAGCAGCTCGGGGACAGGGGGCGCGGGGGGCGGGACCCAGTACTTC.

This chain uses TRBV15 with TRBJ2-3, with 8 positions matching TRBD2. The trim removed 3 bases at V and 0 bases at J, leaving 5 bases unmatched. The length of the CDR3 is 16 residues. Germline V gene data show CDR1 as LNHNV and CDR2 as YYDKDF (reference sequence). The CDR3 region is CATSSGLAQSTDTQYF. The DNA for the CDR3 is TGTGCCACCAGCAGCGGACTAGCCCAAAGCACAGATACGCAGTATTTT.

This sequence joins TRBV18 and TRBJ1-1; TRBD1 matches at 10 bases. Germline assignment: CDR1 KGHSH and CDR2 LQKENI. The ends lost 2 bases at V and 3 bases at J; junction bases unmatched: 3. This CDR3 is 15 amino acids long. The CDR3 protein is CASSPGTGVDTEAFF. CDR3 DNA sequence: TGTGCCAGCTCACCAGGGACAGGGGTGGACACTGAAGCTTTCTTT.

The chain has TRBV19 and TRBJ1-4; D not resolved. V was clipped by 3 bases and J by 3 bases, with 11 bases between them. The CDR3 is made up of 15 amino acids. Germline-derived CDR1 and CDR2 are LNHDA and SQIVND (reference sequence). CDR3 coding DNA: TGTGCCAGTAGTATGCGCGGATTGGCTAATGAAAAACTGTTTTTT. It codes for CASSMRGLANEKLFF.

The CDR3 reads CAWSGGMNYGYTF. CDR3 bases: TGTGCCTGGAGTGGCGGTATGAACTATGGCTACACCTTC. This chain links TRBV30 with TRBJ1-2; D remains unclear. The V end was cut by 1 base, the J end by 2 bases, with 8 bases between. Germline V lookup: CDR1 GTSNPN, CDR2 SVGIG (reference sequence). This CDR3 is built from 13 residues.

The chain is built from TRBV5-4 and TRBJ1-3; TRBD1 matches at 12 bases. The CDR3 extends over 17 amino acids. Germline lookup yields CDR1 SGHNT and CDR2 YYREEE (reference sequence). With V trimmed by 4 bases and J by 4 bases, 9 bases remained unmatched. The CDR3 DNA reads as TGTGCCAGCAGCGGGGGCCGGGACAGGGGGCCCGGAAACACCATATATTTT. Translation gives CASSGGRDRGPGNTIYF.

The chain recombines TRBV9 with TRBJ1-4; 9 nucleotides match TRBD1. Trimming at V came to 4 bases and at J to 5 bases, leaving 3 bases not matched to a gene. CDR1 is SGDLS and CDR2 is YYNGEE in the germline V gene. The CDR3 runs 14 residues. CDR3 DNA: TGTGCCAGCAGCCAAGGACAGGGGAATGAAAAACTGTTTTTT. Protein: CASSQGQGNEKLFF. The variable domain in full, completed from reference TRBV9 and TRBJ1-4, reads DSGVTQTPKHLITATGQRVTLRCSPRSGDLSVYWYQQSLDQGLQFLIQYYNGEERAKGNILERFSAQQFPDLHSELNLSSLELGDSALYFCASSQGQGNEKLFFGSGTQLSVL.

CDR3 nucleotides: TGTGCCAGCAGCCCCGTGGGCAACCAAGAGACCCAGTACTTC. It yields the protein CASSPVGNQETQYF. The chain employs TRBV9 and TRBJ2-5; no definite D call. CDR1 is SGDLS, CDR2 YYNGEE, per germline. V lost 4 bases and J lost 0, with 10 bases in between. This CDR3 is 14 amino acids long.

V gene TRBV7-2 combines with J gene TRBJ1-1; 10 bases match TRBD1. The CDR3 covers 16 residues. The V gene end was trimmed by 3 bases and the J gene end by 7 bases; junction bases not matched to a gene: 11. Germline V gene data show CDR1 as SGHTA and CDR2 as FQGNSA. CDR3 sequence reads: CASSFVLGTGAHEAFF. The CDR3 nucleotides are TGTGCCAGCAGCTTTGTTTTAGGGACAGGGGCCCATGAAGCTTTCTTT.

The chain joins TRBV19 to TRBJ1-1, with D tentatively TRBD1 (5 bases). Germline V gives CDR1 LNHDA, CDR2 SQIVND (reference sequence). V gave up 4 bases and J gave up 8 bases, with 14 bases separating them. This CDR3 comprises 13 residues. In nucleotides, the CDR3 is TGTGCCAGTAGTAACTCCCCAGGGTTGGAAGCTTTCTTT. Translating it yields CASSNSPGLEAFF.

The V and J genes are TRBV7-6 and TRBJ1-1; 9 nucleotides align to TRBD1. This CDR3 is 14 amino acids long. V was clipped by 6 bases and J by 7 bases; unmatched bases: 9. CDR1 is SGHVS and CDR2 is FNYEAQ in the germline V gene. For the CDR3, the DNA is TGTGCCAGCAGTCAGGGACAGGGTTTGGTTGAAGCTTTCTTT. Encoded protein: CASSQGQGLVEAFF. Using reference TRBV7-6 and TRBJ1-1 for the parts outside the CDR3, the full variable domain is GAGVSQSPRYKVTKRGQDVALRCDPISGHVSLYWYRQALGQGPEFLTYFNYEAQQDKSGLPNDRFSAERPEGSISTLTIQRTEQRDSAMYRCASSQGQGLVEAFFGQGTRLTVV.

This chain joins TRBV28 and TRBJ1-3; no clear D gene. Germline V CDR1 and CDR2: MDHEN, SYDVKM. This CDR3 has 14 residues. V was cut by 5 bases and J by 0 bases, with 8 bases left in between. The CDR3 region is CASSKPGSGNTIYF. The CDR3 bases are TGTGCCAGCAGTAAACCGGGCTCTGGAAACACCATATATTTT.

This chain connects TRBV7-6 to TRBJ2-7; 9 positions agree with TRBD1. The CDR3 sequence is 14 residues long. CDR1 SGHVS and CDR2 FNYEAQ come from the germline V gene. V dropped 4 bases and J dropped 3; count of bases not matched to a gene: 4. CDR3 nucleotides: TGTGCCAGCAGCTCCGGACAGGGGAGCTACGAGCAGTACTTC. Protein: CASSSGQGSYEQYF. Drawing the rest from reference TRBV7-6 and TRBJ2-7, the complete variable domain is GAGVSQSPRYKVTKRGQDVALRCDPISGHVSLYWYRQALGQGPEFLTYFNYEAQQDKSGLPNDRFSAERPEGSISTLTIQRTEQRDSAMYRCASSSGQGSYEQYFGPGTRLTVT.

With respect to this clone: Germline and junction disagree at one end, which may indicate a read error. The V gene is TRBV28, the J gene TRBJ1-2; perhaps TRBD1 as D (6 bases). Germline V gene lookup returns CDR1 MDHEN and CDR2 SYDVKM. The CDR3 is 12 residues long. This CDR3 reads CASKGGGYGYPF. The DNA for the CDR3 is TGTGCCAGCAAAGGGGGGGGGTATGGCTACCCCTTC.

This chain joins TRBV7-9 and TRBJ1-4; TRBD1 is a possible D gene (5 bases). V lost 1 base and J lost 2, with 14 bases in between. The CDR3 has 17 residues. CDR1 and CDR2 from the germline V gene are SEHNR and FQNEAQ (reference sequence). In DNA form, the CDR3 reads TGTGCCAGCAGCTTAGACAGGACCCCCATCACTAATGAAAAACTGTTTTTT. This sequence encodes CASSLDRTPITNEKLFF.

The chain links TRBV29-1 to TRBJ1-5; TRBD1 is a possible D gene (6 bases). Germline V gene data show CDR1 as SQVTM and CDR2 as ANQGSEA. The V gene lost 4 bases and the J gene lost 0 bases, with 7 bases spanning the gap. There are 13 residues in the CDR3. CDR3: CSVGDNSNQPQHF. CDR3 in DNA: TGCAGCGTTGGGGACAATAGCAATCAGCCCCAGCATTTT.

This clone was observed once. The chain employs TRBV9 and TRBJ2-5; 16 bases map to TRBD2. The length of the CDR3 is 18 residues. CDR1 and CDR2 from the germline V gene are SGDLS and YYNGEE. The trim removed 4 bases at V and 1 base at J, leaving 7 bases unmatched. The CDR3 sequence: CASSPQGLAGGPQETQYF. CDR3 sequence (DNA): TGTGCCAGCAGCCCCCAGGGACTAGCGGGGGGGCCCCAAGAGACCCAGTACTTC. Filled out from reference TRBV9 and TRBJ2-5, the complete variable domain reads DSGVTQTPKHLITATGQRVTLRCSPRSGDLSVYWYQQSLDQGLQFLIQYYNGEERAKGNILERFSAQQFPDLHSELNLSSLELGDSALYFCASSPQGLAGGPQETQYFGPGTRLLVL.

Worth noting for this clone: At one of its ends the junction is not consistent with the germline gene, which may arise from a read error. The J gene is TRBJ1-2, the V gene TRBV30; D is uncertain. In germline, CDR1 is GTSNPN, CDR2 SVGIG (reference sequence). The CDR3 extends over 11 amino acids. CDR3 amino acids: CAWSPPGGYPF. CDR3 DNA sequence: TGTGCCTGGAGTCCCCCAGGTGGCTACCCCTTC.

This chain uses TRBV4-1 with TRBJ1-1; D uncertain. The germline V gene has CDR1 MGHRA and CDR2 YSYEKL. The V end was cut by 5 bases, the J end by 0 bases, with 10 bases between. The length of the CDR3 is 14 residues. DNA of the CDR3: TGCGCCAGCAGCACGGAGAATTTGAACACTGAAGCTTTCTTT. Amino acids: CASSTENLNTEAFF.

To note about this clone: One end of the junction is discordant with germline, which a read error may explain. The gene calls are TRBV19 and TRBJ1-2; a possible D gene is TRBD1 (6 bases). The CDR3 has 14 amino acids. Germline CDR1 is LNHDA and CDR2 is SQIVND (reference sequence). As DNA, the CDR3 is TGTGCCAGTACCTACAGGGCCGAAAGCTATGGCTACACCTTT. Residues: CASTYRAESYGYTF.

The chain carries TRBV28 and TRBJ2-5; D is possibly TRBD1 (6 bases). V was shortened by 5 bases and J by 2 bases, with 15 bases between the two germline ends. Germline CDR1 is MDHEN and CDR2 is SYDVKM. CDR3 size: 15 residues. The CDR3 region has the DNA TGTGCCAGCAGTGGAGGAAGCAGGGGACAAGAGACCCAGTACTTC. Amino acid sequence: CASSGGSRGQETQYF.

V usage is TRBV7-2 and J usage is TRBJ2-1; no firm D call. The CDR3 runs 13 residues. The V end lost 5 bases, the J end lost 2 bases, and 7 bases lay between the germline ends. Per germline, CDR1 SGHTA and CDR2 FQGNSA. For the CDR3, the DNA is TGTGCCAGCAGCGCGTATACCTACAATGAGCAGTTCTTC. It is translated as CASSAYTYNEQFF. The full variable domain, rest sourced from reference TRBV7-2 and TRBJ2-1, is GAGVSQSPSNKVTEKGKDVELRCDPISGHTALYWYRQSLGQGLEFLIYFQGNSAPDKSGLPSDRFSAERTGGSVSTLTIQRTQQEDSAVYLCASSAYTYNEQFFGPGTRLTVL.